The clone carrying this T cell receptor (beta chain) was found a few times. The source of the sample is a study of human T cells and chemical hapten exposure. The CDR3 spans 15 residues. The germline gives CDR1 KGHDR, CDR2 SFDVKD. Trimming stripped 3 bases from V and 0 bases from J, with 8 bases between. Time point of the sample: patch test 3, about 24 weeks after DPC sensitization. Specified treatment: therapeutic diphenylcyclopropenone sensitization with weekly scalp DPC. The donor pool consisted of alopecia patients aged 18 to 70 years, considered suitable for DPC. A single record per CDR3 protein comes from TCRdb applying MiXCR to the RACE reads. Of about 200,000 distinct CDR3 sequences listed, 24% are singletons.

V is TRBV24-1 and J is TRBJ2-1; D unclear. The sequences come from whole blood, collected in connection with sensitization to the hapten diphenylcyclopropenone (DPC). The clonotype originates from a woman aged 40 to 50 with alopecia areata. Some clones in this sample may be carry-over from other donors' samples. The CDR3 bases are TGTGCCACCAGTGATCCCGGAGCCTCCTACAATGAGCAGTTCTTC. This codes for CATSDPGASYNEQFF.